These 27 T cell receptor beta chains came from one sample sequenced in a study of post-analysis software for immune sequencing data. Unique-molecular-identifier-tagged TCR beta cDNA libraries were used. Via MiXCR, TCRdb re-called the PCR reads, giving one row per CDR3 protein. This sample yields 150,000 to 200,000 distinct CDR3 sequences, of which under 40% are seen a single time; roughly 28% belongs to the top ten. The source was blood, collected after autologous hematopoietic stem cell transplantation. These receptors all come from a girl between 10 and 17 years old with multiple sclerosis.

The table lists this clonotype with a few counts. The V and J genes are TRBV25-1 and TRBJ1-5; the D is unclear. Germline CDR1 reads MGHDK; CDR2 reads SYGVNS. Trimming stripped 1 base from V and 5 bases from J, with 6 bases between. This CDR3 is 13 amino acids long. The CDR3, as DNA: TGTGCCAGCAGTGAATGGGGAGATCAGCCCCAGCATTTT. Protein: CASSEWGDQPQHF.

The V gene is TRBV7-9, the J gene TRBJ2-7, with D possibly being TRBD2 (7 bases). The CDR3 is 15 amino acids. Trimming removed 6 bases at V and 1 base at J, with 16 bases between. Germline V gives CDR1 SEHNR, CDR2 FQNEAQ (reference sequence). The CDR3 nucleotides read TGTGCCAGCAGTAAGGGCGCGGGGGCGTCCTACGAGCAGTACTTC. Amino acid sequence: CASSKGAGASYEQYF. The entire variable domain, with the rest obtained from reference TRBV7-9 and TRBJ2-7, is as follows: DTGVSQNPRHKITKRGQNVTFRCDPISEHNRLYWYRQTLGQGPEFLTYFQNEAQLEKSRLLSDRFSAERPKGSFSTLEIQRTEQGDSAMYLCASSKGAGASYEQYFGPGTRLTVT.

The chain combines TRBV14 with TRBJ1-1, with no clear D. From germline, CDR1 is SGHDN and CDR2 FVKESK. CDR3 size: 12 residues. Trimming stripped 1 base from V and 4 bases from J, with 4 bases between. DNA of the CDR3: TGTGCCAGCAGCCAAGCAAGCACTGAAGCTTTCTTT. It yields the protein CASSQASTEAFF.

This clonotype appeared a few times. The chain employs TRBV12-3 or TRBV12-4 and TRBJ2-4; possibly TRBD1 for D (6 bases). This CDR3 has 15 amino acids. Trimming removed 3 bases at V and 0 bases at J, with 9 bases between. The CDR3, as DNA: TGTGCCAGCAGTTTGACAGGCCTAGCCAAAAACATTCAGTACTTC. Residues: CASSLTGLAKNIQYF.

This clonotype has more than one count but fewer than ten. The chain links TRBV20-1 to TRBJ2-2; D gene uncertain. Germline-derived CDR1 and CDR2 are DFQATT and SNEGSKA (reference sequence). Trimming cost V 1 base and J 7 bases, with 7 bases left between them. The CDR3 has 12 amino acids. The CDR3, as DNA: TGCAGTGCTAGAGGTCATGTCGGGGAGCTGTTTTTT. Translating it yields CSARGHVGELFF.

CDR3 region: CASRGGGMNTEAFF. DNA of the CDR3: TGTGCCAGCAGAGGTGGGGGGATGAACACTGAAGCTTTCTTT. The J gene is TRBJ1-1, the V gene TRBV11-3; weak D call: TRBD1 (5 bases). Trimming cost V 6 bases and J 0 bases, with 11 bases left between them. Germline V CDR1 and CDR2: SGHNT, YENEEA. The CDR3 length is 14 residues.

In its sample, this clonotype was seen a few times. The rearrangement uses TRBV20-1 and TRBJ1-5; no clear D. Looked up from germline, CDR1 is DFQATT and CDR2 is SNEGSKA (reference sequence). The CDR3 covers 14 residues. CDR3 DNA sequence: TGCATGGATCGGGCGTCATCATCCTATCAGCCCCAGCATTTT. Translated: CMDRASSSYQPQHF.

This clonotype appeared once. The chain combines TRBV5-1 with TRBJ2-2; unclear D gene. Trimming stripped 7 bases from V and 7 bases from J, with 8 bases between. The CDR3 consists of 11 residues. Germline values: CDR1 SGHRS, CDR2 YFSETQ. CDR3 sequence (DNA): TGCGCCAGCGGGGAAATCGGGGAGCTGTTTTTT. This gives the protein CASGEIGELFF.

This clonotype was counted only a few times. This chain connects TRBV29-1 to TRBJ2-1, with TRBD2 matching over 9 bases. The CDR3 has 17 residues. V trimming: 4 bases; J trimming: 5 bases; junction bases outside the gene matches: 15. Germline V gene lookup returns CDR1 SQVTM and CDR2 ANQGSEA. The CDR3 protein is CSVASESWTSADNEQFF. In nucleotides, the CDR3 is TGCAGCGTTGCATCGGAGTCGTGGACTAGCGCTGACAATGAGCAGTTCTTC.

A few counts support this clonotype. This sequence joins TRBV5-6 and TRBJ2-1, with TRBD2 identical over 12 bases. With V trimmed by 1 base and J by 3 bases, 8 bases remained unmatched. The CDR3 totals 18 residues. The germline CDR1 and CDR2 sequences are SGHDT and YYEEEE. The CDR3 sequence is CASSLPSGRESFYNEQFF. The CDR3 DNA follows: TGTGCCAGCAGCTTGCCTAGCGGGAGGGAGTCATTCTACAATGAGCAGTTCTTC.

This clonotype was counted a few times. The rearrangement joins TRBV27 to TRBJ1-2; D ambiguous. V was clipped by 5 bases and J by 8 bases, with 9 bases between them. CDR1 and CDR2 (germline): MNHEY, SMNVEV (reference sequence). The CDR3 consists of 11 residues. DNA for the CDR3: TGTGCCAGCAGTGAAGGTTTGGGCTACACCTTC. This sequence encodes CASSEGLGYTF.

This chain's CDR3 is CASSEGTPEKLFF. The CDR3 nucleotides are TGTGCCAGCAGTGAAGGGACACCGGAAAAACTGTTTTTT. The rearrangement uses TRBV2 and TRBJ1-4; possible D gene TRBD1, 5 bases. Germline V lookup: CDR1 SNHLY, CDR2 FYNNEI. V was shortened by 1 base and J by 8 bases, with 8 bases between the two germline ends. The CDR3 extends over 13 amino acids. The full variable domain, its missing parts supplied by reference TRBV2 and TRBJ1-4, is EPEVTQTPSHQVTQMGQEVILRCVPISNHLYFYWYRQILGQKVEFLVSFYNNEISEKSEIFDDQFSVERPDGSNFTLKIRSTKLEDSAMYFCASSEGTPEKLFFGSGTQLSVL.

This chain connects TRBV4-3 to TRBJ1-4; D is undetermined. The CDR3 totals 19 residues. CDR1 LGHNA and CDR2 YSLEER come from the germline V gene. V lost 0 bases, J lost 10 bases, and 27 bases lay in between. CDR3 nucleotides: TGCGCCAGCAGCCAAGATGGTAAGGGTCTTGGGCCCGGTCCCGGAAAACTGTTTTTT. Its protein is CASSQDGKGLGPGPGKLFF.

This rearrangement joins TRBV7-2 to TRBJ2-1; D not certain. CDR3 length: 17 residues. The germline V gene encodes CDR1 SGHTA and CDR2 FQGNSA. V gave up 5 bases and J gave up 3 bases, with 20 bases separating them. CDR3 nucleotide sequence: TGTGCCAGCAGCCCCAATCGACACCAGCCTGACTACAATGAGCAGTTCTTC. As protein: CASSPNRHQPDYNEQFF.

The genes are TRBV20-1 and TRBJ2-1, with TRBD2 identical over 7 bases. This CDR3 has 17 residues. The germline gives CDR1 DFQATT, CDR2 SNEGSKA (reference sequence). V was pared by 4 bases and J by 0 bases, with 12 bases of the junction left unmatched. CDR3 loop: CSAMIVRSGGSYNEQFF. The CDR3 region has the DNA TGCAGTGCTATGATTGTTCGGTCGGGAGGCTCCTACAATGAGCAGTTCTTC.

The CDR3 protein is CASSYWDRENSPLHF. The CDR3, as DNA: TGTGCCAGCAGTTACTGGGACAGGGAAAATTCACCCCTCCACTTT. The chain uses TRBV28 and TRBJ1-6; the match to TRBD1 covers 9 bases. The CDR3 extends over 15 amino acids. Per the germline V gene, CDR1 is MDHEN and CDR2 is SYDVKM. The ends lost 4 bases at V and 7 bases at J; junction bases unmatched: 5.

This clonotype was seen a few times. CDR3: CSARAGHPNTGELFF. In nucleotides, the CDR3 is TGCAGTGCTAGGGCGGGACACCCGAACACCGGGGAGCTGTTTTTT. J is TRBJ2-2 and V is TRBV20-1, with D perhaps being TRBD1 or TRBD2 (6 bases each). V shed 3 bases and J shed 0 bases, with 11 bases lying between them. Germline V CDR1 and CDR2: DFQATT, SNEGSKA (reference sequence). The CDR3 consists of 15 residues.

This chain links TRBV9 with TRBJ2-1; TRBD2 aligns across 8 bases. V was pared by 0 bases and J by 4 bases, with 6 bases of the junction left unmatched. The CDR3 length is 16 residues. Germline CDR1 and CDR2: SGDLS and YYNGEE. CDR3 coding DNA: TGTGCCAGCAGCGTAGGGGATAGCGGGATTTACAATGAGCAGTTCTTC. It specifies CASSVGDSGIYNEQFF. Drawing the rest from reference TRBV9 and TRBJ2-1, the complete variable domain is DSGVTQTPKHLITATGQRVTLRCSPRSGDLSVYWYQQSLDQGLQFLIQYYNGEERAKGNILERFSAQQFPDLHSELNLSSLELGDSALYFCASSVGDSGIYNEQFFGPGTRLTVL.

The chain uses TRBV2 and TRBJ1-2, with a tentative D call TRBD1 (6 bases). Germline V lookup: CDR1 SNHLY, CDR2 FYNNEI. Trimming cost V 5 bases and J 5 bases, with 21 bases left between them. The CDR3 totals 16 residues. In DNA, the CDR3 is TGTGCCAGCAGTCCTCAAAAGACAGGTTCCCAGTATGGCTACACCTTC. This gives the protein CASSPQKTGSQYGYTF.

A few counts support this clonotype. The chain carries TRBV29-1 and TRBJ2-5; D remains ambiguous. Germline lookup yields CDR1 SQVTM and CDR2 ANQGSEA. The CDR3 length is 12 residues. Trimming left V 0 bases short and J 5 bases short, with 7 bases between. The CDR3 nucleotides read TGCAGCGTTGAAGATTCCGCGGAGACCCAGTACTTC. This gives the protein CSVEDSAETQYF.

This clonotype was counted a few times. V usage is TRBV7-9 and J usage is TRBJ2-7; perhaps TRBD1 as D (5 bases). Germline values: CDR1 SEHNR, CDR2 FQNEAQ (reference sequence). The CDR3 loop spans 11 amino acids. Trimming shortened V by 5 bases and J by 10 bases, and 12 bases separated the two germline ends. The chain's CDR3 is CASSPKDTQYF. CDR3 nucleotides: TGTGCCAGCAGCCCGAAGGACACACAGTACTTC.

The chain couples TRBV14 to TRBJ1-3, with D possibly being TRBD1 (6 bases). This CDR3 is built from 13 residues. Deletions cut 4 bases from V and 8 bases from J, with 12 bases between. The germline gives CDR1 SGHDN, CDR2 FVKESK. The CDR3 nucleotides are TGTGCCAGCAGCCTACGACAGGCGGACACCATATATTTT. Translated, it gives CASSLRQADTIYF.

This clonotype was seen more than once but under ten times. The rearrangement uses TRBV7-2 and TRBJ1-1, with D unclear. CDR1 and CDR2 (germline): SGHTA, FQGNSA. The CDR3 sequence is 12 residues long. Trimming removed 1 base from V and 6 bases from J, with 6 bases in between. DNA for the CDR3: TGTGCCAGCAGCTTAGGGATGGCTGAAGCTTTCTTT. Its protein product is CASSLGMAEAFF. The whole variable domain, filled in from reference TRBV7-2 and TRBJ1-1, reads GAGVSQSPSNKVTEKGKDVELRCDPISGHTALYWYRQSLGQGLEFLIYFQGNSAPDKSGLPSDRFSAERTGGSVSTLTIQRTQQEDSAVYLCASSLGMAEAFFGQGTRLTVV.

This clonotype was recorded a few times. The CDR3 loop reads CASSITGGPVGTEAFF. CDR3 nucleotides: TGCGCCAGCAGCATCACAGGGGGCCCAGTGGGCACTGAAGCTTTCTTT. This chain joins TRBV5-1 and TRBJ1-1, with 9 bases identical to TRBD1. Germline CDR1 reads SGHRS; CDR2 reads YFSETQ. V was pared by 4 bases and J by 4 bases, with 11 bases of the junction left unmatched. The length of the CDR3 is 16 residues.

The chain has TRBV5-1 and TRBJ2-3; 10 bases fit TRBD2. V dropped 3 bases and J dropped 2; count of bases not matched to a gene: 3. The germline V gene has CDR1 SGHRS and CDR2 YFSETQ. The CDR3 sequence is 15 residues long. The CDR3 DNA reads as TGCGCCAGCAGCTGGCTAGCGGGAGTCACAGATACGCAGTATTTT. Encoded protein: CASSWLAGVTDTQYF.

About this clonotype: At one end, the junction sequence differs from germline, possibly due to a read error. The V and J genes are TRBV10-3 and TRBJ2-7, with 9 bases aligning to TRBD1. The CDR3 extends over 15 amino acids. Germline assignment: CDR1 ENHRY and CDR2 SYGVKD. The CDR3 protein is CAIRHRDRDSYGQYF. The CDR3 region has the DNA TGTGCCATCAGACACCGGGACAGGGACTCCTACGGGCAGTACTTC.

This chain joins TRBV27 and TRBJ2-2, with 11 bases matching TRBD2. There are 15 residues in the CDR3. CDR1 is MNHEY and CDR2 is SMNVEV in the germline V gene (reference sequence). Unmatched junction bases numbered 1, after V lost 2 bases and J lost 5 bases. CDR3 region: CASSLRTSGTGELFF. CDR3 sequence (DNA): TGTGCCAGCAGTTTAAGGACTAGCGGGACCGGGGAGCTGTTTTTT.